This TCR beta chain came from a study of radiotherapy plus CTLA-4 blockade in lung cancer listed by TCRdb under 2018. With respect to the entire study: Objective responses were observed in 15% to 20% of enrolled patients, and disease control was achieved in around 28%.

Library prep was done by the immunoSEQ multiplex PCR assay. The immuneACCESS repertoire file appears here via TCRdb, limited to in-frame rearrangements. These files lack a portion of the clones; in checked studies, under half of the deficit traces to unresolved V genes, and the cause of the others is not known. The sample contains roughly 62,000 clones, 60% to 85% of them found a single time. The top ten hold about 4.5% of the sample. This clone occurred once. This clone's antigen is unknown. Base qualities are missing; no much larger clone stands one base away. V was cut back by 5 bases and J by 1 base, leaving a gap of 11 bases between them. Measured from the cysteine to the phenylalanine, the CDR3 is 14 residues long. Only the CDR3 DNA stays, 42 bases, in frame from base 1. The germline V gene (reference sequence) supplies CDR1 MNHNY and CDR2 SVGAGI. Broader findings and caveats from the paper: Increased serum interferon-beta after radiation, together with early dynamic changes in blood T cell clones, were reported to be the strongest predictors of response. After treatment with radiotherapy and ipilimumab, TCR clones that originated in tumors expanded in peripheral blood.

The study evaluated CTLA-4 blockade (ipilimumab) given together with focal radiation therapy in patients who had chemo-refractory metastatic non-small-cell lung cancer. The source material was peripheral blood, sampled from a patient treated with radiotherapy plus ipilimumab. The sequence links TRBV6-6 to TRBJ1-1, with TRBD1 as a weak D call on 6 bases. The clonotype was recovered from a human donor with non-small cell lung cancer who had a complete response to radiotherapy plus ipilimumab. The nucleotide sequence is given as TGTGCCAGCAGTGCGACAGGTTCGAACACTGAAGCTTTCTTT. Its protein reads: CASSATGSNTEAFF.